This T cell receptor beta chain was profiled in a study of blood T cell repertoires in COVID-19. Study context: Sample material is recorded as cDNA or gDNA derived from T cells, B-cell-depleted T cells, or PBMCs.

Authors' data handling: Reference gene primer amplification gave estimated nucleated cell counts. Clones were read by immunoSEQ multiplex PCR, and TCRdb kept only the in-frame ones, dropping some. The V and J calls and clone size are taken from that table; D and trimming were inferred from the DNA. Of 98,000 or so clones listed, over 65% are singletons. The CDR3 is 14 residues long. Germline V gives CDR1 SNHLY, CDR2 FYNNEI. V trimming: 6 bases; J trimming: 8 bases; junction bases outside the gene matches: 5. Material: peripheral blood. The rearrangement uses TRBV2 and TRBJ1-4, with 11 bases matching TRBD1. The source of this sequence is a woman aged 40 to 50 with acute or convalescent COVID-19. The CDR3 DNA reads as TGTGCCAGCAGGGAGGACAGGGGGCGGGAAAAACTGTTTTTT. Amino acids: CASREDRGREKLFF. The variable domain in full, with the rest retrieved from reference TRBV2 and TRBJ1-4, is EPEVTQTPSHQVTQMGQEVILRCVPISNHLYFYWYRQILGQKVEFLVSFYNNEISEKSEIFDDQFSVERPDGSNFTLKIRSTKLEDSAMYFCASREDRGREKLFFGSGTQLSVL.